This note documents a single TCR beta chain sequence. Assay: immunoSEQ multiplex PCR; the TCRdb copy retains only in-frame clones and omits some. The sample carries 400,000 to 500,000 clones, 90% recorded once. The record originates from a study of control samples from healthy donors and cancer patients. CDR3 length equals 13 residues. V shed 4 bases and J shed 5 bases, with 9 bases lying between them. The germline gives CDR1 SNHLY, CDR2 FYNNEI. Sequencing was done on a sample of PBMCs. The source is a man aged 35-49 years with head and neck cancer. The genes are TRBV2 and TRBJ2-1; unclear D gene. The CDR3 bases are TGTGCCAGCAGTGTCAATGGGAACAATGAGCAGTTCTTC. This sequence encodes CASSVNGNNEQFF.